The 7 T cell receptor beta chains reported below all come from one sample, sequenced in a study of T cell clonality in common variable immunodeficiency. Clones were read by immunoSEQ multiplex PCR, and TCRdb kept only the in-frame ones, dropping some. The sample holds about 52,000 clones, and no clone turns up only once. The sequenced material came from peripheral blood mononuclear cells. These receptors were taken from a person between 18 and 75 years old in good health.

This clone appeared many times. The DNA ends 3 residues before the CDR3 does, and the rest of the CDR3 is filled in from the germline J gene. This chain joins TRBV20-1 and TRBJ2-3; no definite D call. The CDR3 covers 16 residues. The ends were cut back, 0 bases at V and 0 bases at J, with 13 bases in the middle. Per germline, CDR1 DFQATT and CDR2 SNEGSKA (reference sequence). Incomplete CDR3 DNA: TGCAGTGCTAGAGATGCTCGCGGCGGAAGCACAGATACG. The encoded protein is CSARDARGGSTDT. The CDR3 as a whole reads CSARDARGGSTDTQYF.

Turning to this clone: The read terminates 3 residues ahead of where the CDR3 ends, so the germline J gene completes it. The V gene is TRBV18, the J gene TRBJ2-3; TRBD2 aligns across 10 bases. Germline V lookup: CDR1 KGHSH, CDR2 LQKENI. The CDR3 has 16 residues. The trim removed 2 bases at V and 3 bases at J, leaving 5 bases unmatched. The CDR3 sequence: CASSPKLAGVTDTQYF. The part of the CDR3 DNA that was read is TGTGCCAGCTCACCAAAGCTAGCGGGGGTAACAGATACG. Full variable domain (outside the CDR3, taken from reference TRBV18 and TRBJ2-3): NAGVMQNPRHLVRRRGQEARLRCSPMKGHSHVYWYRQLPEEGLKFMVYLQKENIIDESGMPKERFSAEFPKEGPSILRIQQVVRGDSAAYFCASSPKLAGVTDTQYFGPGTRLTVL.

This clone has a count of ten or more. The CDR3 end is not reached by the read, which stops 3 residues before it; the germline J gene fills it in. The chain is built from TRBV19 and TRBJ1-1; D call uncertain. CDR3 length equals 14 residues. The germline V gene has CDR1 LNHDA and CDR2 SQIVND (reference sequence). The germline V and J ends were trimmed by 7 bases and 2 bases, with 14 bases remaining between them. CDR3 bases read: TGTGCCAGTACCCTGACAAATTCCAACACTGAA. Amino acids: CASTLTNSNTE. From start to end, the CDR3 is CASTLTNSNTEAFF. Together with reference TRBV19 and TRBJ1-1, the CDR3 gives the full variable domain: DGGITQSPKYLFRKEGQNVTLSCEQNLNHDAMYWYRQDPGQGLRLIYYSQIVNDFQKGDIAEGYSVSREKKESFPLTVTSAQKNPTAFYLCASTLTNSNTEAFFGQGTRLTVV.

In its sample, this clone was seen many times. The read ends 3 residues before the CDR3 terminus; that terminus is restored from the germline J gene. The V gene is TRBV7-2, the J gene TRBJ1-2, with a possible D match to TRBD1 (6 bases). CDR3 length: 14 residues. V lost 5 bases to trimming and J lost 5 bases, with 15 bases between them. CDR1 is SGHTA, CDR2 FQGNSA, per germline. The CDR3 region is CASSRSGAEYGYTF. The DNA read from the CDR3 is TGTGCCAGCAGCAGATCAGGGGCAGAATATGGC.

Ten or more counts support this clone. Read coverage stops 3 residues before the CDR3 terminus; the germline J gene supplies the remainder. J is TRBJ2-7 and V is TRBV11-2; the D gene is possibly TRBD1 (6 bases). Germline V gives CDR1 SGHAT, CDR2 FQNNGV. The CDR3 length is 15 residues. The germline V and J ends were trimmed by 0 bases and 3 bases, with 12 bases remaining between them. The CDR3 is CASSLDPTGSYEQYF. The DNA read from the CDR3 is TGTGCCAGCAGCTTAGATCCTACAGGGAGCTACGAG.

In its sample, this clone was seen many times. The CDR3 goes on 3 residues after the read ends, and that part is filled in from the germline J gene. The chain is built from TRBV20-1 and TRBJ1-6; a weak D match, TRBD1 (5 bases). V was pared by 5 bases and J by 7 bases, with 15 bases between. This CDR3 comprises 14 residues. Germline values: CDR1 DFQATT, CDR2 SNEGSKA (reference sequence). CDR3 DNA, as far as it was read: TGCAGTGCTCTGCCGGGACTCCTAAATTCACCC. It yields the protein CSALPGLLNSP. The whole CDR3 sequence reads CSALPGLLNSPLHF.

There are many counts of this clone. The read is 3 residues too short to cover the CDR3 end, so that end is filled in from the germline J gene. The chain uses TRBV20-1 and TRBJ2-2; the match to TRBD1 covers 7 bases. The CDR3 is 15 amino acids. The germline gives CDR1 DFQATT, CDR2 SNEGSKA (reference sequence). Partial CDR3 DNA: TGCAGTGCTAGAGATTTTGGGACAGCAGGTTCCCCG. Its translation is CSARDFGTAGSP. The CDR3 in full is CSARDFGTAGSPLFF.